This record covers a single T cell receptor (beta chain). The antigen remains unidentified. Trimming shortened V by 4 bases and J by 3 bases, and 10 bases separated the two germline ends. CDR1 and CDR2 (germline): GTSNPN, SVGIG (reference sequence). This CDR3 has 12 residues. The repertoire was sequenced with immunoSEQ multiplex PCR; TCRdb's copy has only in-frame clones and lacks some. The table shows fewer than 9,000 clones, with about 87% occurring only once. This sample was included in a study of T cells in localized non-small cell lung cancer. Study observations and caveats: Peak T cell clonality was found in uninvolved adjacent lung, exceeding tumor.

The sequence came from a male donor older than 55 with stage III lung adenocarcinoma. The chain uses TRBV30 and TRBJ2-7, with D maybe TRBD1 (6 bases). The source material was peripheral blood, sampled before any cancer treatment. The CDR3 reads CAWKIGGYEQYF. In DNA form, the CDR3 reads TGTGCCTGGAAGATAGGGGGCTACGAGCAGTACTTC.